These 18 T cell receptor beta chains share one sample of origin, sequenced in a study of technical replicates of blood from four donors. TCRdb's table, derived via immunoSEQ multiplex PCR, lists solely in-frame clones and lacks some. The sample records tens of thousands of clones, approximately 97% being singletons. Material: T cells isolated from PBMCs. The receptor source for this set is a human donor in good health.

The chain joins TRBV27 to TRBJ1-2; no clear D. This CDR3 is 13 amino acids long. The V gene lost 3 bases and the J gene lost 1 base, with 6 bases spanning the gap. CDR1 and CDR2 from the germline V gene are MNHEY and SMNVEV (reference sequence). The chain's CDR3 is CASSLGSNYGYTF. For the CDR3, the DNA is TGTGCCAGCAGTTTGGGGAGTAACTATGGCTACACCTTC.

The chain employs TRBV6-5 and TRBJ2-1, with D possibly being TRBD2 (6 bases). This CDR3 is 13 amino acids long. Germline loops: CDR1 MNHEY, CDR2 SVGAGI. With 2 bases removed from V and 11 bases from J, the gap between germline ends came to 13 bases. As DNA, the CDR3 is TGTGCCAGCAGTTACCTCGCGGAGGGAAAGCAGTTCTTC. Residues: CASSYLAEGKQFF.

V gene TRBV27 combines with J gene TRBJ1-2, with a possible D match to TRBD1 (6 bases). The germline gives CDR1 MNHEY, CDR2 SMNVEV (reference sequence). V was pared by 5 bases and J by 5 bases, with 15 bases between. CDR3 length: 14 residues. This CDR3 reads CASSKTGILYGYTF. CDR3 nucleotides: TGTGCCAGCAGTAAAACAGGGATTTTATATGGCTACACCTTC.

The gene calls are TRBV11-3 and TRBJ2-5; 8 nucleotides line up with TRBD1. The germline gives CDR1 SGHNT, CDR2 YENEEA. This CDR3 comprises 13 residues. The J segment lost 2 bases and the V segment lost 5 bases, leaving 1 base of the junction unmatched. CDR3 sequence: CASSRQGQETQYF. CDR3 coding DNA: TGTGCCAGCAGCCGACAGGGGCAAGAGACCCAGTACTTC.

Details on this clone: This CDR3 is also generated by other DNA sequences in the sample. The V and J genes are TRBV11-2 and TRBJ2-7; D remains ambiguous. With 1 base removed from V and 0 bases from J, the gap between germline ends came to 4 bases. Looked up from germline, CDR1 is SGHAT and CDR2 is FQNNGV. CDR3 length equals 13 residues. In DNA form, the CDR3 reads TGTGCCAGCAGCTTAGCTCGCTCCTACGAGCAGTACTTC. Translating it yields CASSLARSYEQYF.

The chain couples TRBV7-9 to TRBJ1-1; D is unclear. Trimming cost V 5 bases and J 4 bases, with 14 bases left between them. This CDR3 has 14 residues. Germline CDR1 reads SEHNR; CDR2 reads FQNEAQ (reference sequence). This CDR3 reads CASSDSSVGTEAFF. CDR3 DNA: TGTGCCAGCAGCGACTCTTCTGTGGGCACTGAAGCTTTCTTT.

The rearrangement uses TRBV6-5 and TRBJ1-1; a possible D gene is TRBD1 (6 bases). The CDR3 runs to 12 residues. CDR1 and CDR2 from the germline V gene are MNHEY and SVGAGI. V was cut by 2 bases and J by 8 bases, with 9 bases left in between. The chain's CDR3 is CASSYKDREAFF. The CDR3 bases are TGTGCCAGCAGTTACAAGGACAGAGAAGCTTTCTTT.

V gene TRBV5-8 combines with J gene TRBJ2-5; TRBD2 is a possible D gene (6 bases). CDR1 is SGHTS, CDR2 YDEGEE, per germline. V dropped 1 base and J dropped 5 bases, with 18 bases sitting between them. This CDR3 has 16 residues. In DNA, the CDR3 is TGTGCCAGCAGCTTGACTTTAATGAGGGACTGGGAGACCCAGTACTTC. Protein product: CASSLTLMRDWETQYF.

The gene calls are TRBV7-2 and TRBJ1-2; no reliable D call. Germline V CDR1 and CDR2: SGHTA, FQGNSA. V was trimmed by 3 bases and J by 2 bases, leaving 10 bases between them. CDR3 length: 14 amino acids. The CDR3 reads CASSFTTGNYGYTF. The CDR3 bases are TGTGCCAGCAGCTTCACTACCGGAAACTATGGCTACACCTTC.

The V call is TRBV25-1, the J call TRBJ1-1; tentatively, D is TRBD1 (5 bases). The CDR3 sequence is 16 residues long. Trimming cost V 2 bases and J 5 bases, with 18 bases left between them. The germline gives CDR1 MGHDK, CDR2 SYGVNS. The CDR3 loop reads CASSEVSGRGYTEAFF. The CDR3 DNA sequence: TGTGCCAGCAGTGAAGTATCTGGGCGGGGGTATACTGAAGCTTTCTTT.

The rearrangement uses TRBV30 and TRBJ2-3; weak D call: TRBD2 (5 bases). CDR1 GTSNPN and CDR2 SVGIG come from the germline V gene (reference sequence). V was pared by 4 bases and J by 2 bases, with 19 bases between. The CDR3 has 16 residues. This CDR3 reads CAWTRGGSPFTDTQYF. The CDR3 region has the DNA TGTGCCTGGACTAGAGGTGGGAGCCCATTCACAGATACGCAGTATTTT.

The V gene is TRBV5-8, the J gene TRBJ1-1; D unresolved. Germline CDR1 reads SGHTS; CDR2 reads YDEGEE. The CDR3 loop spans 11 amino acids. Trimming left V 2 bases short and J 6 bases short, with 5 bases between. CDR3 amino acids: CASSFLSEAFF. The CDR3 DNA sequence: TGTGCCAGCAGCTTTCTCTCTGAAGCTTTCTTT.

The gene calls are TRBV7-3 and TRBJ2-1, with 10 bases identical to TRBD2. Germline assignment: CDR1 SGHTA and CDR2 FQGTGA. V gave up 0 bases and J gave up 5 bases; unmatched junction bases: 4. CDR3 length: 16 amino acids. CDR3 loop: CASSLTELAGNNEQFF. In DNA, the CDR3 is TGTGCCAGCAGCTTAACCGAACTAGCGGGAAACAATGAGCAGTTCTTC.

The J gene is TRBJ2-7, the V gene TRBV5-6; D remains unclear. The germline V gene has CDR1 SGHDT and CDR2 YYEEEE. The germline V and J ends were trimmed by 2 bases and 2 bases, with 8 bases remaining between them. The CDR3 is 13 residues long. The CDR3 reads CASSFEEAYEQYF. The CDR3 DNA reads TGTGCCAGCAGCTTCGAAGAGGCCTACGAGCAGTACTTC.

The rearrangement uses TRBV7-2 and TRBJ2-3; no clear D gene. Germline V lookup: CDR1 SGHTA, CDR2 FQGNSA. With 4 bases removed from V and 6 bases from J, the gap between germline ends came to 8 bases. This CDR3 contains 12 residues. CDR3 nucleotide sequence: TGTGCCAGCAGCTCGCAGAGGGATACGCAGTATTTT. Translating it yields CASSSQRDTQYF.

The V gene is TRBV7-9, the J gene TRBJ1-1; 7 nucleotides align to TRBD1. The CDR3 consists of 14 residues. Germline V gene sequence: CDR1 SEHNR, CDR2 FQNEAQ (reference sequence). V was pared by 5 bases and J by 1 base, with 4 bases of the junction left unmatched. CDR3 nucleotides: TGTGCCAGCAGCCTAGGGACAGAGAACACTGAAGCTTTCTTT. It encodes CASSLGTENTEAFF.

The rearrangement links TRBV6-5 to TRBJ2-2, with TRBD2 matching 10 bases. The germline V gene encodes CDR1 MNHEY and CDR2 SVGAGI. CDR3 length: 16 amino acids. The J segment lost 5 bases and the V segment lost 4 bases, leaving 7 bases of the junction unmatched. This CDR3 is CASSWGLAGGTGELFF. CDR3 DNA sequence: TGTGCCAGCAGTTGGGGATTAGCGGGAGGAACCGGGGAGCTGTTTTTT.

The chain recombines TRBV2 with TRBJ2-5, with 7 positions matching TRBD1. The V and J ends lost 6 bases and 1 base, in that order; junction bases with no gene match: 11. This CDR3 is built from 16 residues. The V gene's germline CDR1 is SNHLY and CDR2 FYNNEI. The CDR3 DNA reads TGTGCCAGCAGCATCGCGACAGGGATGAGCCAAGAGACCCAGTACTTC. Its translation is CASSIATGMSQETQYF.